The T cell receptor (beta chain) under discussion was sequenced for a study of STAT5B mutations in CD4+ large granular lymphocyte leukemia. The CDR3 has 15 residues. The V and J ends lost 3 bases and 7 bases, in that order; junction bases with no gene match: 8. Germline V gives CDR1 SGHAT, CDR2 FQNNGV. Here immunoSEQ multiplex PCR was the method, and the copy in TCRdb shows in-frame clones only, minus some. The table includes roughly 34,000 clones, roughly 80% detected once. Sequencing was done on a sample of CD4+ T cells from blood buffy coats. The rearrangement joins TRBV11-2 to TRBJ2-1, with TRBD2 identical over 8 bases. This clonotype originated in a human donor in good health. The CDR3 spells CASSFFTSGGNEQFF. CDR3 DNA sequence: TGTGCCAGCAGCTTCTTTACTAGCGGAGGGAATGAGCAGTTCTTC.